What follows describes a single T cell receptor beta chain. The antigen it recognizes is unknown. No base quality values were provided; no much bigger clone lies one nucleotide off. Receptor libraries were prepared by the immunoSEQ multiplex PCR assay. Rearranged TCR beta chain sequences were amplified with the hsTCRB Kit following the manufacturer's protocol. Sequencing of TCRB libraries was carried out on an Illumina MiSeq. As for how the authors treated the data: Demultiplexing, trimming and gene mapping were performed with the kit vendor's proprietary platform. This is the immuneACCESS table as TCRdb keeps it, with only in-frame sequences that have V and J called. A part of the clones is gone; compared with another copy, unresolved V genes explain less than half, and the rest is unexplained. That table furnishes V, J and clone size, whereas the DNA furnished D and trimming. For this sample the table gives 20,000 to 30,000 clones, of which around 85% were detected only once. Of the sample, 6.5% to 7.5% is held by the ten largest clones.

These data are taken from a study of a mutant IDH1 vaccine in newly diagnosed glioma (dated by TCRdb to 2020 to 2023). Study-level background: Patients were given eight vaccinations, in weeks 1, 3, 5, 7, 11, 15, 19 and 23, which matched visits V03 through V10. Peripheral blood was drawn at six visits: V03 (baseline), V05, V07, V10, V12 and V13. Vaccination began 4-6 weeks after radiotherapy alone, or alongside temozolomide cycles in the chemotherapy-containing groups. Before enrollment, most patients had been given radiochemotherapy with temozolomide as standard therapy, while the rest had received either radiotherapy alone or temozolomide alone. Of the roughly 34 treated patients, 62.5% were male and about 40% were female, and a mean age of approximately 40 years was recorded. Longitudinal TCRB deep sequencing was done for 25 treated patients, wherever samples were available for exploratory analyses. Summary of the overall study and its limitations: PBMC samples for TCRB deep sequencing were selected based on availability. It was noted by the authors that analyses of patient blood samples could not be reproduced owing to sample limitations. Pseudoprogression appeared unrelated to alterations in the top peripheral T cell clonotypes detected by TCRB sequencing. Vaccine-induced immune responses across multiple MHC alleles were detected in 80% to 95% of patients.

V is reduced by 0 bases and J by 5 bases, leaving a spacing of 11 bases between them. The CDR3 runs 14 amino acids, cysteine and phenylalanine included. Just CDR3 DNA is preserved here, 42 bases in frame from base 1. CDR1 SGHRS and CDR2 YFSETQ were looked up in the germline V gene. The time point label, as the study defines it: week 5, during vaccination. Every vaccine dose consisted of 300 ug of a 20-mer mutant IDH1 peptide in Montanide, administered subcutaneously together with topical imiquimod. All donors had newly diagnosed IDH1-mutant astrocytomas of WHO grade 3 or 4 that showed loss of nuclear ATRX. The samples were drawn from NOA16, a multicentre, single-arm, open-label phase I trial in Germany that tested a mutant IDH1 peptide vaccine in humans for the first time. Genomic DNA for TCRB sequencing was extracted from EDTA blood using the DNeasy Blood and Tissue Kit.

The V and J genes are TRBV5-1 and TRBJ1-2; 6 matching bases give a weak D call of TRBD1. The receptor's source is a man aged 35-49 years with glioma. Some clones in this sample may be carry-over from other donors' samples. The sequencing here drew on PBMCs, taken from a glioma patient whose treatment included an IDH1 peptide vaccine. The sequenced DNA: TGCGCCAGCAGCTTGGGACAGGTCCAATATGGCTACACCTTC. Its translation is CASSLGQVQYGYTF. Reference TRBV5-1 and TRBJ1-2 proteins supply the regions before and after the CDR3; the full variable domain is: KAGVTQTPRYLIKTRGQQVTLSCSPISGHRSVSWYQQTPGQGLQFLFEYFSETQRNKGNFPGRFSGRQFSNSRSEMNVSTLELGDSALYLCASSLGQVQYGYTFGSGTRLTVV.